This T cell receptor beta chain was identified in a study of control samples from healthy donors and cancer patients. Profiled with immunoSEQ multiplex PCR; TCRdb holds only in-frame clones, not every one. This repertoire shows around 94,000 clones, approximately 93% found once; its top ten account for around 1.5%. V shed 7 bases and J shed 0 bases, with 22 bases lying between them. This CDR3 has 18 amino acids. Per the germline V gene, CDR1 is SGHRS and CDR2 is YFSETQ. The source material was blood. The chain carries TRBV5-1 and TRBJ1-4; possibly TRBD1 for D (6 bases). The sequence was collected from a young woman in good health. The CDR3 sequence: CASSDIHPGAATNEKLFF. The CDR3 bases are TGCGCCAGCTCCGATATCCACCCGGGGGCTGCAACTAATGAAAAACTGTTTTTT.